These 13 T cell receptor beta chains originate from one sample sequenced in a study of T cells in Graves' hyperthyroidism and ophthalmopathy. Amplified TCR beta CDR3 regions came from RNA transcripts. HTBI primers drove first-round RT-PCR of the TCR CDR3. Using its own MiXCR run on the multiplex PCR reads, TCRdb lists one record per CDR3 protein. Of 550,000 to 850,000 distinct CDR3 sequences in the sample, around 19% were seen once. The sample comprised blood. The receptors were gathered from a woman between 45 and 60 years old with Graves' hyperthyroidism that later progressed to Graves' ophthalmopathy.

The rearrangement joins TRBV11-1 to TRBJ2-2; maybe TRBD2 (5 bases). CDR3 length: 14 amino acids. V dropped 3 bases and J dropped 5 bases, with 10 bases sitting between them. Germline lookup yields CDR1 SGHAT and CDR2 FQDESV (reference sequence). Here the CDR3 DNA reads TGTGCCAGCAGCTTCCGATCGGGGACCGGGGAGCTGTTTTTT. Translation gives CASSFRSGTGELFF.

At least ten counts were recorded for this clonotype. The CDR3 here is CASSQDKRSGTSGGAFSTQYF. The CDR3 DNA reads TGTGCCAGCAGCCAAGATAAGAGGAGCGGGACTAGCGGGGGGGCCTTCAGTACGCAGTATTTT. This chain connects TRBV3-1 to TRBJ2-3; 16 bases line up with TRBD2. The CDR3 has 21 amino acids. Looked up from germline, CDR1 is LGHDT and CDR2 is YNNKEL (reference sequence). Trimming at V came to 0 bases and at J to 8 bases, leaving 17 bases not matched to a gene.

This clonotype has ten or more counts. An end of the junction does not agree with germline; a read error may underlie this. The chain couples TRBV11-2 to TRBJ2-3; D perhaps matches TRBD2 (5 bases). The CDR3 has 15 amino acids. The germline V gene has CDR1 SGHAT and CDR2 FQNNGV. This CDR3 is CASALGPGSIDTQYF. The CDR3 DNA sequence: TGTGCCAGCGCCCTCGGCCCGGGGAGCATAGATACGCAGTATTTT.

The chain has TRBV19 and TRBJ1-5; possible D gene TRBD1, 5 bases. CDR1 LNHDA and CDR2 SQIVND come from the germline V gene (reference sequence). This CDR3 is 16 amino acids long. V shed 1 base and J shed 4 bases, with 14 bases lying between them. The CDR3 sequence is CASSIVEGVVNQPQHF. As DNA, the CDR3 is TGTGCCAGTAGTATAGTAGAAGGGGTGGTAAATCAGCCCCAGCATTTT.

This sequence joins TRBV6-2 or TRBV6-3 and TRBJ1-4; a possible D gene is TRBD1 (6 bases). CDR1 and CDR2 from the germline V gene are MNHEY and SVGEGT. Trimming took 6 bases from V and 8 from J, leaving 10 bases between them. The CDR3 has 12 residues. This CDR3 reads CASSRGREKLFF. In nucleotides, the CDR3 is TGTGCCAGCAGCAGGGGCAGGGAAAAACTGTTTTTT.

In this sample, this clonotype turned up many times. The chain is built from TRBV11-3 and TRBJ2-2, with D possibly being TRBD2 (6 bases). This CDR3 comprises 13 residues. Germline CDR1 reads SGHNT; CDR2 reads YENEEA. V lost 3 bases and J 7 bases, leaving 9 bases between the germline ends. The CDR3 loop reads CASSFTSLGELFF. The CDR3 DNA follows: TGTGCCAGCAGCTTTACTAGCCTCGGGGAGCTGTTTTTT.

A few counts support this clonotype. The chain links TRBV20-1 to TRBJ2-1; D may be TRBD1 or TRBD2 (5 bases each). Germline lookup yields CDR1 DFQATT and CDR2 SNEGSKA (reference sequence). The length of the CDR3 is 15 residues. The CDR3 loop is CRGVSGTGSYNEQFF. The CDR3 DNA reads TGCAGGGGGGTTTCGGGGACGGGGTCCTACAATGAGCAGTTCTTC.

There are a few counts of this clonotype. CDR3 DNA sequence: TGTGCCATCACAGGGGGCACAGATACGCAGTATTTT. It codes for CAITGGTDTQYF. The chain is built from TRBV10-3 and TRBJ2-3, with D tentatively TRBD1 (6 bases). Trimming left V 7 bases short and J 1 base short, with 6 bases between. The CDR3 runs 12 residues. Germline V gene data show CDR1 as ENHRY and CDR2 as SYGVKD.

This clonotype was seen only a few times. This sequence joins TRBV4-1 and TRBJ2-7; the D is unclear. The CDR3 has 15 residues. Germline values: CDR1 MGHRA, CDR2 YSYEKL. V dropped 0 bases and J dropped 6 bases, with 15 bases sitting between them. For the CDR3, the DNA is TGCGCCAGCAGCCAAGATTTTACTTCTTTCGGCGAGCAGTACTTC. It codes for CASSQDFTSFGEQYF.

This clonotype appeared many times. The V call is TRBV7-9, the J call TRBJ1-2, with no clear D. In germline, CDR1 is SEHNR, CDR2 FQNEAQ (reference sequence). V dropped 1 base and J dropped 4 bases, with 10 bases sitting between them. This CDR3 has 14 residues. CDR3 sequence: CASSLVVASYGYTF. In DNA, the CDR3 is TGTGCCAGCAGCTTAGTTGTCGCCAGCTATGGCTACACCTTC.

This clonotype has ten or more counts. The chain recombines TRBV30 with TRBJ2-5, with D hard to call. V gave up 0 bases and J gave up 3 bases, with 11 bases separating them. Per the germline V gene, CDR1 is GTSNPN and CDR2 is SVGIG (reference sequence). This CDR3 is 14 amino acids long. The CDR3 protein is CAWSVTTLEETQYF. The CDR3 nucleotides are TGTGCCTGGAGTGTAACGACTCTAGAAGAGACCCAGTACTTC.

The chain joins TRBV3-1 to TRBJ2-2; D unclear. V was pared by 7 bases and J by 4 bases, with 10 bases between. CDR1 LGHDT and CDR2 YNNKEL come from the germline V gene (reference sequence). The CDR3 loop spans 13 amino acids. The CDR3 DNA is TGTGCCAGCATTGGGTCGACCACCGGGGAGCTGTTTTTT. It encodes CASIGSTTGELFF.

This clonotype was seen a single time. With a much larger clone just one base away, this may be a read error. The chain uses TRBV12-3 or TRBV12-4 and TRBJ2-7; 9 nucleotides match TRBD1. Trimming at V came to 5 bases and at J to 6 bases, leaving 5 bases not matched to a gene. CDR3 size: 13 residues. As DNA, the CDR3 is TGTGCCAGCAGTAGACAGGGGGACTGCGAGCAGTACTTC. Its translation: CASSRQGDCEQYF.